The 25 T cell receptor beta chains reported below all come from one sample, sequenced in a study of cytomegalovirus exposure and HLA in healthy donors. It was with 60 Vbeta and 13 Jbeta primers that the PCR ran. Produced via immunoSEQ multiplex PCR; TCRdb's table is partial and in-frame only. The sample consists of roughly 290,000 clones, over 70% of them appearing once. Sequenced: PBMCs. The receptors shown here come from a girl aged 2-10 years in good health and CMV-seronegative.

V gene TRBV6-6 combines with J gene TRBJ1-1; D possibly corresponds to TRBD1 (6 bases). Germline CDR1 reads MNHNY; CDR2 reads SVGAGI (reference sequence). The V end lost 5 bases, the J end lost 2 bases, and 9 bases lay between the germline ends. CDR3 size: 13 residues. The chain's CDR3 is CASSPDSNTEAFF. The CDR3 DNA reads TGTGCCAGCAGTCCGGACAGTAACACTGAAGCTTTCTTT.

This clone was recorded only once. This sequence joins TRBV6-5 and TRBJ2-7, with 8 bases aligning to TRBD1. The CDR3 has 15 amino acids. CDR1 is MNHEY and CDR2 is SVGAGI in the germline V gene. Unmatched junction bases numbered 4, after V lost 3 bases and J lost 0 bases. The CDR3 spells CASSYTGGSSYEQYF. The CDR3 DNA follows: TGTGCCAGCAGTTATACAGGGGGGAGCTCCTACGAGCAGTACTTC.

This clone has only a few counts. The chain recombines TRBV6-5 with TRBJ1-4; D remains unclear. V was cut by 6 bases and J by 8 bases, with 16 bases left in between. Germline V gene lookup returns CDR1 MNHEY and CDR2 SVGAGI. The length of the CDR3 is 14 residues. CDR3 nucleotide sequence: TGTGCCAGCAGGTACGGTGCGGCATACGAAAAACTGTTTTTT. This encodes CASRYGAAYEKLFF.

J is TRBJ2-4 and V is TRBV5-8, with 10 positions matching TRBD1. After removal of 4 bases from V and 6 bases from J, the junction contained 7 bases not matched to a gene. Germline-derived CDR1 and CDR2 are SGHTS and YDEGEE. The CDR3 length is 15 residues. CDR3 bases: TGTGCCAGCAGCGAACGTTGGACAGGGGGAAACATTCAGTACTTC. It encodes CASSERWTGGNIQYF.

V gene TRBV14 combines with J gene TRBJ2-1; D is perhaps TRBD2 (6 bases). CDR1 is SGHDN, CDR2 FVKESK, per germline. V lost 1 base and J lost 8, with 12 bases in between. The CDR3 covers 14 residues. The CDR3 sequence is CASSQVMGGHEQFF. The CDR3 DNA follows: TGTGCCAGCAGCCAAGTTATGGGGGGTCATGAGCAGTTCTTC.

The chain is built from TRBV7-9 and TRBJ2-1, with D hard to call. This CDR3 contains 13 residues. Germline V gives CDR1 SEHNR, CDR2 FQNEAQ (reference sequence). The V end was cut by 4 bases, the J end by 2 bases, with 6 bases between. CDR3 DNA: TGTGCCAGCAGCTCCCGGGCCTACAATGAGCAGTTCTTC. It translates to CASSSRAYNEQFF.

J is TRBJ2-1 and V is TRBV6-5, with D possibly TRBD2 on 5 matching bases. The germline CDR1 and CDR2 sequences are MNHEY and SVGAGI. V lost 0 bases and J lost 2, with 11 bases in between. The CDR3 loop spans 16 amino acids. CDR3 protein: CASSYSMGDAYNEQFF. The CDR3 region has the DNA TGTGCCAGCAGTTACTCGATGGGAGACGCCTACAATGAGCAGTTCTTC.

The chain uses TRBV5-1 and TRBJ2-1; 9 nucleotides agree with TRBD2. The germline CDR1 and CDR2 sequences are SGHRS and YFSETQ. The CDR3 is 14 residues long. J lost 5 bases, V lost 5 bases, and 5 bases had no gene match. The CDR3 spells CASRVAGGNNEQFF. The CDR3 DNA follows: TGCGCCAGCAGGGTGGCGGGAGGGAACAATGAGCAGTTCTTC.

This chain joins TRBV18 and TRBJ2-3; D possibly corresponds to TRBD2 (6 bases). V lost 5 bases to trimming and J lost 3 bases, with 15 bases between them. This CDR3 comprises 15 residues. Per germline, CDR1 KGHSH and CDR2 LQKENI. CDR3 loop: CASSSTSFDTDTQYF. The CDR3 nucleotides are TGTGCCAGCTCATCCACTAGCTTTGATACAGATACGCAGTATTTT.

In this sample, this clone turned up a few times. The rearrangement links TRBV18 to TRBJ1-3; D perhaps matches TRBD1 (5 bases). The CDR3 sequence is 15 residues long. Trimming left V 6 bases short and J 3 bases short, with 15 bases between. Looked up from germline, CDR1 is KGHSH and CDR2 is LQKENI. In nucleotides, the CDR3 is TGTGCCAGCTCTCGCCGGGACTTAAGTGGAAACACCATATATTTT. It codes for CASSRRDLSGNTIYF. Full variable domain (outside the CDR3, taken from reference TRBV18 and TRBJ1-3): NAGVMQNPRHLVRRRGQEARLRCSPMKGHSHVYWYRQLPEEGLKFMVYLQKENIIDESGMPKERFSAEFPKEGPSILRIQQVVRGDSAAYFCASSRRDLSGNTIYFGEGSWLTVV.

The V gene is TRBV6-1, the J gene TRBJ2-5; no firm D call. The CDR3 consists of 15 residues. Germline CDR1 reads MNHNS; CDR2 reads SASEGT. Trimming left V 5 bases short and J 2 bases short, with 15 bases between. The CDR3 nucleotides are TGTGCCAGCAGTAGGCGCACAGCAATTCAAGAGACCCAGTACTTC. This codes for CASSRRTAIQETQYF.

This clone has only one observation. The V and J genes are TRBV6-1 and TRBJ2-7; maybe TRBD1 (5 bases). Germline V gene data show CDR1 as MNHNS and CDR2 as SASEGT. There are 14 residues in the CDR3. The V end lost 2 bases, the J end lost 3 bases, and 11 bases lay between the germline ends. CDR3 nucleotides: TGTGCCAGCAGTGAATTAGGGGCGGACTACGAGCAGTACTTC. As protein: CASSELGADYEQYF.

The chain combines TRBV11-2 with TRBJ2-7, with 9 bases fitting TRBD1. CDR1 and CDR2 from the germline V gene are SGHAT and FQNNGV. This CDR3 comprises 15 residues. J lost 3 bases, V lost 5 bases, and 8 bases had no gene match. The CDR3 coding sequence is TGTGCCAGCAGCATCCCGGGACAGGGCTTCTACGAGCAGTACTTC. Encoded protein: CASSIPGQGFYEQYF. Using reference TRBV11-2 and TRBJ2-7 for the parts outside the CDR3, the full variable domain is EAGVAQSPRYKIIEKRQSVAFWCNPISGHATLYWYQQILGQGPKLLIQFQNNGVVDDSQLPKDRFSAERLKGVDSTLKIQPAKLEDSAVYLCASSIPGQGFYEQYFGPGTRLTVT.

The chain combines TRBV7-7 with TRBJ2-2, with TRBD2 matching 13 bases. The CDR3 sequence is 18 residues long. CDR1 is SSHAT, CDR2 FNYEAQ, per germline (reference sequence). The J segment lost 4 bases and the V segment lost 2 bases, leaving 7 bases of the junction unmatched. The CDR3 spells CASSLHLLAGGITGELFF. CDR3 sequence (DNA): TGTGCCAGCAGCTTACATTTACTAGCGGGAGGGATCACCGGGGAGCTGTTTTTT.

This sequence joins TRBV27 and TRBJ1-4; D is unresolved. The CDR3 runs 13 residues. Germline CDR1 MNHEY, CDR2 SMNVEV (reference sequence). The germline V and J ends were trimmed by 7 bases and 1 base, with 7 bases remaining between them. The CDR3 protein is CASMGGTNEKLFF. CDR3 in DNA: TGTGCCAGCATGGGAGGAACTAATGAAAAACTGTTTTTT.

The genes are TRBV19 and TRBJ1-5; D possibly corresponds to TRBD1 (5 bases). This CDR3 is 16 amino acids long. V was clipped by 1 base and J by 1 base, with 11 bases between them. Germline V gene data show CDR1 as LNHDA and CDR2 as SQIVND (reference sequence). CDR3: CASSIASGNSNQPQHF. As DNA, the CDR3 is TGTGCCAGTAGTATAGCTTCAGGGAACAGCAATCAGCCCCAGCATTTT.

This clone came up a few times. V gene TRBV19 combines with J gene TRBJ2-7, with 8 bases matching TRBD2. Germline lookup yields CDR1 LNHDA and CDR2 SQIVND (reference sequence). This CDR3 comprises 13 residues. The V segment lost 7 bases and the J segment 7 bases; nucleotides outside the gene matches: 9. The CDR3 DNA reads TGTGCCAGTAAACGAGCGGGGGCATGGGAGCAGTACTTC. This codes for CASKRAGAWEQYF.

The chain employs TRBV2 and TRBJ2-5; tentatively, D is TRBD2 (5 bases). The V end lost 4 bases, the J end lost 5 bases, and 14 bases lay between the germline ends. Germline V gene lookup returns CDR1 SNHLY and CDR2 FYNNEI. CDR3 length equals 14 residues. CDR3 coding DNA: TGTGCCAGCAGTGCGAGGGCCGCGGTGGAGACCCAGTACTTC. It yields the protein CASSARAAVETQYF.

The CDR3 loop reads CASGSWDRADGYTF. The CDR3 DNA is TGTGCCAGCGGCTCATGGGACAGGGCTGATGGCTACACCTTC. This chain joins TRBV6-6 and TRBJ1-2, with TRBD1 identical over 9 bases. V was pared by 8 bases and J by 6 bases, with 10 bases of the junction left unmatched. Germline assignment: CDR1 MNHNY and CDR2 SVGAGI (reference sequence). CDR3 length: 14 residues.

The chain links TRBV30 to TRBJ2-5; 7 nucleotides align to TRBD2. J lost 9 bases, V lost 5 bases, and 12 bases had no gene match. In germline, CDR1 is GTSNPN, CDR2 SVGIG (reference sequence). The CDR3 sequence is 13 residues long. The CDR3 protein is CAWGRAGPSAQYF. The CDR3 nucleotides read TGTGCCTGGGGACGAGCGGGACCATCGGCCCAGTACTTC. Variable domain in full (rest from reference TRBV30 and TRBJ2-5): SQTIHQWPATLVQPVGSPLSLECTVEGTSNPNLYWYRQAAGRGLQLLFYSVGIGQISSEVPQNLSASRPQDRQFILSSKKLLLSDSGFYLCAWGRAGPSAQYFGPGTRLLVL.

The chain combines TRBV19 with TRBJ2-1; TRBD2 matches at 10 bases. CDR1 LNHDA and CDR2 SQIVND come from the germline V gene (reference sequence). The CDR3 loop spans 16 amino acids. J gave up 4 bases and V 3 bases, and 6 bases lay outside the gene matches. The CDR3 DNA reads TGTGCCAGTAGTATGTCTAGCGGGAGTCAATACAATGAGCAGTTCTTC. Its protein product is CASSMSSGSQYNEQFF.

V is TRBV2 and J is TRBJ2-2, with TRBD1 as a possible D gene (5 bases). V dropped 5 bases and J dropped 5 bases, with 15 bases sitting between them. The germline V gene encodes CDR1 SNHLY and CDR2 FYNNEI. The CDR3 sequence is 15 residues long. The CDR3 DNA reads as TGTGCCAGCAGTATTGACAGACTGGGTACCGGGGAGCTGTTTTTT. It translates to CASSIDRLGTGELFF.

The V gene is TRBV6-4, the J gene TRBJ2-2; possible D gene TRBD1, 6 bases. The V and J ends lost 6 bases and 1 base respectively, with 9 bases between them. This CDR3 spans 14 amino acids. Germline assignment: CDR1 MRHNA and CDR2 SNTAGT. The DNA of the CDR3 is TGTGCCAGCAGAAAGGGACAGAACACCGGGGAGCTGTTTTTT. Protein product: CASRKGQNTGELFF.

This chain joins TRBV30 and TRBJ2-7; TRBD2 agrees at 15 bases. The CDR3 totals 17 residues. The V gene end was trimmed by 2 bases and the J gene end by 6 bases; junction bases not matched to a gene: 11. The V gene's germline CDR1 is GTSNPN and CDR2 SVGIG (reference sequence). DNA for the CDR3: TGTGCCTGGAGTACACAGGCGGGACTAGCGGGGGGTGGCGAGCAGTACTTC. It is translated as CAWSTQAGLAGGGEQYF.

The rearrangement uses TRBV19 and TRBJ2-7; a weak D match, TRBD2 (6 bases). V was clipped by 5 bases and J by 7 bases, with 15 bases between them. From germline, CDR1 is LNHDA and CDR2 SQIVND (reference sequence). This CDR3 has 13 amino acids. The CDR3 here is CASSVRGSWEQYF. The CDR3 coding sequence is TGTGCCAGTAGTGTACGGGGGTCGTGGGAGCAGTACTTC.